The 30 T cell receptor beta chains below come from one sample, sequenced in a study of Tregs in tolerant kidney transplant recipients. The method was immunoSEQ multiplex PCR; TCRdb's version includes in-frame clones alone and lacks a portion of them. In the table there are tens of thousands of clones, about 91% of which are singletons. The material was Tregs from blood, obtained before the transplant. The source is a human donor who received a combined kidney and bone marrow transplant.

This chain uses TRBV6-5 with TRBJ1-1; 7 bases agree with TRBD1. Germline lookup yields CDR1 MNHEY and CDR2 SVGAGI. V was pared by 5 bases and J by 3 bases, with 3 bases of the junction left unmatched. CDR3 length: 13 amino acids. The CDR3 protein is CASSRQGDTEAFF. The DNA of the CDR3 is TGTGCCAGCAGTCGACAGGGCGACACTGAAGCTTTCTTT.

The rearrangement joins TRBV7-2 to TRBJ2-5; D uncertain. The J call is uncertain, as TRBJ2-7 better fits the DNA end. The CDR3 spans 15 residues. CDR1 and CDR2 (germline): SGHTA, FQGNSA. The CDR3 sequence is CASSLGPGESYEQYF. DNA of the CDR3: TGTGCCAGCAGCTTAGGTCCGGGTGAATCCTACGAGCAGTACTTC.

The V gene is TRBV7-9, the J gene TRBJ2-5; D might be TRBD2 (6 bases). Germline CDR1 reads SEHNR; CDR2 reads FQNEAQ (reference sequence). This CDR3 is built from 14 residues. The V end was cut by 3 bases, the J end by 5 bases, with 13 bases between. In nucleotides, the CDR3 is TGTGCCAGCAGCTTCGGAGGGGTAGTGGAGACCCAGTACTTC. Protein product: CASSFGGVVETQYF.

The chain uses TRBV6-6 and TRBJ2-3, with 9 nucleotides matching TRBD2. Germline CDR1 is MNHNY and CDR2 is SVGAGI (reference sequence). After removal of 5 bases from V and 2 bases from J, the junction contained 5 bases not matched to a gene. The CDR3 spans 15 residues. This chain's CDR3 is CASSRLAEPTDTQYF. CDR3 DNA: TGTGCCAGCAGTCGACTAGCGGAACCCACAGATACGCAGTATTTT.

For the CDR3, the DNA is TGCGCCAGCAGCCAAGATTTCGGGGGGATAGTGGGAGTGACCCAGTACTTC. This codes for CASSQDFGGIVGVTQYF. This rearrangement joins TRBV4-3 to TRBJ2-5; TRBD2 matches at 7 bases. Trimming removed 0 bases from V and 7 bases from J; junction bases left unmatched: 14. The CDR3 runs 17 residues. Germline loops: CDR1 LGHNA, CDR2 YSLEER.

CDR3 protein: CASSLALRTEAFF. The CDR3 bases are TGCGCCAGCAGCTTGGCCTTGAGGACTGAAGCTTTCTTT. The rearrangement joins TRBV5-1 to TRBJ1-1; D unclear. Trimming took 0 bases from V and 5 from J, leaving 8 bases between them. Germline V gene lookup returns CDR1 SGHRS and CDR2 YFSETQ. The CDR3 sequence is 13 residues long.

This chain uses TRBV5-1 with TRBJ2-7; 9 nucleotides align to TRBD1. V shed 1 base and J 0 bases; nucleotides not matched to a gene: 5. Germline V gene sequence: CDR1 SGHRS, CDR2 YFSETQ. This CDR3 spans 16 amino acids. This chain's CDR3 is CASSLMGQGSSYEQYF. CDR3 sequence (DNA): TGCGCCAGCAGCTTGATGGGACAGGGTAGCTCCTACGAGCAGTACTTC.

The chain links TRBV5-4 to TRBJ1-4; maybe TRBD1 (5 bases). Trimming removed 0 bases from V and 7 bases from J, with 16 bases in between. The CDR3 covers 16 residues. Per germline, CDR1 SGHNT and CDR2 YYREEE (reference sequence). This CDR3 is CASSLGGRAGIEKLFF. DNA for the CDR3: TGTGCCAGCAGCTTGGGGGGACGAGCGGGTATTGAAAAACTGTTTTTT. The whole variable domain, filled in from reference TRBV5-4 and TRBJ1-4, reads ETGVTQSPTHLIKTRGQQVTLRCSSQSGHNTVSWYQQALGQGPQFIFQYYREEENGRGNFPPRFSGLQFPNYSSELNVNALELDDSALYLCASSLGGRAGIEKLFFGSGTQLSVL.

The V and J genes are TRBV11-2 and TRBJ2-6; D might be TRBD1 (6 bases). V dropped 6 bases and J dropped 2 bases, with 8 bases sitting between them. Germline V CDR1 and CDR2: SGHAT, FQNNGV. The CDR3 has 14 residues. CDR3 DNA: TGTGCCAGCAGTCACAGGGCTGGGGCCAACGTCCTGACTTTC. This sequence encodes CASSHRAGANVLTF.

The V call is TRBV7-3, the J call TRBJ2-5, with 8 positions matching TRBD1. Germline assignment: CDR1 SGHTA and CDR2 FQGTGA. The CDR3 sequence is 13 residues long. V dropped 5 bases and J dropped 4; count of bases not matched to a gene: 3. CDR3 loop: CASSRDRGETQYF. The CDR3 DNA follows: TGTGCCAGCAGCAGAGACAGGGGAGAGACCCAGTACTTC.

The chain employs TRBV7-8 and TRBJ2-1; 8 bases fit TRBD2. The trim removed 5 bases at V and 1 base at J, leaving 7 bases unmatched. In germline, CDR1 is SGHVS, CDR2 FQNEAQ. The CDR3 is 16 amino acids. For the CDR3, the DNA is TGTGCCAGCAGCCCCTTAGGCGGGAGGTCCTACAATGAGCAGTTCTTC. It yields the protein CASSPLGGRSYNEQFF.

The chain carries TRBV4-2 and TRBJ2-7, with D uncertain. CDR1 is LGHNA, CDR2 YNFKEQ, per germline. V shed 0 bases and J shed 3 bases, with 0 bases lying between them. The CDR3 length is 11 residues. The CDR3: CASSQDYEQYF. The CDR3 nucleotides read TGTGCCAGCAGCCAAGACTACGAGCAGTACTTC.

V is TRBV7-9 and J is TRBJ2-2; TRBD1 might be the D (6 bases). Trimming took 5 bases from V and 5 from J, leaving 15 bases between them. In germline, CDR1 is SEHNR, CDR2 FQNEAQ (reference sequence). The CDR3 is 15 amino acids. The CDR3 DNA reads as TGTGCCAGCAGCCCGACCGGGACAAGAACCGGGGAGCTGTTTTTT. Translated, it gives CASSPTGTRTGELFF.

The chain is built from TRBV2 and TRBJ1-1; D possibly corresponds to TRBD1 (5 bases). Germline CDR1 and CDR2: SNHLY and FYNNEI. The CDR3 has 13 amino acids. V lost 2 bases and J lost 1, with 5 bases in between. CDR3 sequence reads: CASSERGNTEAFF. The CDR3, as DNA: TGTGCCAGCAGTGAAAGGGGGAACACTGAAGCTTTCTTT.

This chain joins TRBV18 and TRBJ1-4; D is uncertain. Per the germline V gene, CDR1 is KGHSH and CDR2 is LQKENI. The germline V and J ends were trimmed by 6 bases and 1 base, with 12 bases remaining between them. The CDR3 loop spans 15 amino acids. The CDR3, as DNA: TGTGCCAGCTCGGCTCGGGTCCTAACTAATGAAAAACTGTTTTTT. This encodes CASSARVLTNEKLFF.

V gene TRBV11-3 combines with J gene TRBJ2-5; D might be TRBD2 (6 bases). CDR1 and CDR2 from the germline V gene are SGHNT and YENEEA. Trimming left V 0 bases short and J 5 bases short, with 13 bases between. There are 15 residues in the CDR3. CDR3 nucleotide sequence: TGTGCCAGCAGCTTAGACGGGACTGCCAGGGAGACCCAGTACTTC. Translating it yields CASSLDGTARETQYF. Combining the CDR3 with reference TRBV11-3 and TRBJ2-5 gives the whole variable domain EAGVVQSPRYKIIEKKQPVAFWCNPISGHNTLYWYLQNLGQGPELLIRYENEEAVDDSQLPKDRFSAERLKGVDSTLKIQPAELGDSAVYLCASSLDGTARETQYFGPGTRLLVL.

This sequence joins TRBV28 and TRBJ1-2, with a possible D match to TRBD1 (6 bases). The V and J ends lost 6 bases and 8 bases respectively, with 16 bases between them. The CDR3 is made up of 13 amino acids. Germline loops: CDR1 MDHEN, CDR2 SYDVKM. The CDR3 region is CASSFTGLGGYTF. CDR3 bases: TGTGCCAGCAGCTTCACAGGGTTAGGAGGCTACACCTTC.

The rearrangement links TRBV2 to TRBJ2-5, with 8 bases aligning to TRBD2. Matching the DNA end better, TRBJ2-7 makes the J call doubtful. The CDR3 extends over 13 amino acids. The germline CDR1 and CDR2 sequences are SNHLY and FYNNEI. Here the CDR3 reads CASIYSGVYEQYF. CDR3 sequence (DNA): TGTGCCAGCATATATAGCGGGGTCTACGAGCAGTACTTC.

The V and J genes are TRBV7-9 and TRBJ1-1; TRBD1 agrees at 7 bases. V trimming: 5 bases; J trimming: 0 bases; junction bases outside the gene matches: 15. CDR1 is SEHNR and CDR2 is FQNEAQ in the germline V gene (reference sequence). The CDR3 is 18 residues long. CDR3 amino acids: CASSKDPGQLPLNTEAFF. In DNA, the CDR3 is TGTGCCAGCAGCAAGGATCCGGGACAGCTTCCTTTGAACACTGAAGCTTTCTTT.

This clone occurred once. The rearrangement uses TRBV5-1 and TRBJ2-5, with D hard to call. The tail of the sequence fits TRBJ2-7 better, so the J call may be wrong. Germline V gene lookup returns CDR1 SGHRS and CDR2 YFSETQ. The CDR3 sequence is 15 residues long. As DNA, the CDR3 is TGCGCCAGCAGCTTGTACACCTCCCAGCCCTACGAGCAGTACTTC. Translated, it gives CASSLYTSQPYEQYF.

This chain joins TRBV7-8 and TRBJ2-3; D call uncertain. The CDR3 has 15 residues. The ends were cut back, 6 bases at V and 1 base at J, with 14 bases in the middle. CDR1 is SGHVS, CDR2 FQNEAQ, per germline. The DNA for the CDR3 is TGTGCCAGCAGTCCCCAAGGACCACGCACAGATACGCAGTATTTT. The encoded protein is CASSPQGPRTDTQYF.

This clone was observed a single time. The V call is TRBV19, the J call TRBJ2-6; 7 bases line up with TRBD1. Germline lookup yields CDR1 LNHDA and CDR2 SQIVND (reference sequence). V was pared by 4 bases and J by 2 bases, with 5 bases of the junction left unmatched. The CDR3 consists of 16 residues. CDR3 loop: CASSKEDRAGANVLTF. The CDR3 DNA follows: TGTGCCAGTAGTAAGGAAGACAGGGCTGGGGCCAACGTCCTGACTTTC.

The chain recombines TRBV10-3 with TRBJ1-5; 9 nucleotides agree with TRBD1. The CDR3 spans 17 residues. Germline trimming cut 2 bases from V and 0 bases from J; bases unmatched to any gene: 5. CDR1 is ENHRY, CDR2 SYGVKD, per germline. CDR3 nucleotides: TGTGCCATCAGTGAGGAACAGGGGGCTTATAGCAATCAGCCCCAGCATTTT. It encodes CAISEEQGAYSNQPQHF.

The V call is TRBV6-1, the J call TRBJ1-5, with a weak D call TRBD1 (5 bases). The CDR3 has 15 residues. The V and J ends lost 6 bases and 1 base respectively, with 13 bases between them. Germline CDR1 is MNHNS and CDR2 is SASEGT. Written as DNA, the CDR3 is TGTGCCAGCAGCGTAGGGGCAGAGAGCAATCAGCCCCAGCATTTT. This encodes CASSVGAESNQPQHF.

The V call is TRBV2, the J call TRBJ2-5, with D maybe TRBD2 (5 bases). V lost 6 bases and J 5 bases, leaving 10 bases between the germline ends. Germline V CDR1 and CDR2: SNHLY, FYNNEI. The CDR3 runs 12 residues. CDR3 amino acids: CASRDLSETQYF. The CDR3 DNA follows: TGTGCCAGCAGGGACTTATCGGAGACCCAGTACTTC.

V is TRBV5-1 and J is TRBJ2-3, with D perhaps being TRBD1 or TRBD2 (5 bases each). This CDR3 contains 15 residues. Trimming cost V 0 bases and J 3 bases, with 11 bases left between them. CDR1 SGHRS and CDR2 YFSETQ come from the germline V gene. This CDR3 is CASSLGGGGTDTQYF. In DNA form, the CDR3 reads TGCGCCAGCAGCTTGGGGGGTGGGGGTACAGATACGCAGTATTTT.

Of note for this clone: The sample contains more than one DNA sequence encoding this CDR3. This sequence joins TRBV27 and TRBJ2-3, with 7 nucleotides matching TRBD2. This CDR3 spans 15 amino acids. Germline V gene data show CDR1 as MNHEY and CDR2 as SMNVEV (reference sequence). The V and J ends lost 3 bases and 7 bases, in that order; junction bases with no gene match: 10. CDR3 nucleotide sequence: TGTGCCAGCAGTTTCGGGGGGAGAGGTGAAAATACGCAGTATTTT. Its protein is CASSFGGRGENTQYF.

The chain links TRBV19 to TRBJ2-1; possibly TRBD2 for D (5 bases). CDR1 is LNHDA, CDR2 SQIVND, per germline (reference sequence). The CDR3 totals 14 residues. The V gene lost 7 bases and the J gene lost 2 bases, with 12 bases spanning the gap. The CDR3 DNA reads as TGTGCCAGTACTCTTACCGGGACCTACAATGAGCAGTTCTTC. Residues: CASTLTGTYNEQFF.

V gene TRBV4-1 combines with J gene TRBJ2-3; TRBD1 aligns across 7 bases. This CDR3 spans 16 amino acids. With V trimmed by 4 bases and J by 0 bases, 7 bases remained unmatched. Germline loops: CDR1 MGHRA, CDR2 YSYEKL. The CDR3 nucleotides are TGCGCCAGCAGCCCCCAGGGGACAGTTAGCACAGATACGCAGTATTTT. Translating it yields CASSPQGTVSTDTQYF.

This chain joins TRBV5-1 and TRBJ2-7, with D hard to call. V dropped 0 bases and J dropped 2 bases, with 6 bases sitting between them. The CDR3 is 13 residues long. Germline loops: CDR1 SGHRS, CDR2 YFSETQ. CDR3 sequence reads: CASSLGRTYEQYF. DNA for the CDR3: TGCGCCAGCAGCTTGGGACGGACCTACGAGCAGTACTTC.